The next 8 T cell receptor beta chains were all read from a single sample in a study of shared clonotypes between healthy human individuals (dated by TCRdb to the early 2020s). Libraries were made using the immunoSEQ multiplex PCR assay. As stored in TCRdb, this immuneACCESS dataset retains in-frame rearrangements with V and J assigned. A fraction of the clones does not appear; measured against another copy, unresolved V genes explain less than half of the discrepancy, and the remainder lacks a known reason. The sample contains more than 2,000,000 clones, approximately 90% of them found a single time. The ten largest clones add up to around 0.14% of the sample. Sequenced sample: naive CD4+ T cells sorted from blood. The sample's cell subset or site label, in plain terms: CD45RA+ positively selected. These receptors came from a man between 18 and 29 years old in good health.

This clone was detected only once. Relative to the germline gene, one junction end is altered; a read error may explain this. The chain uses TRBV6-5 and TRBJ1-1, with D perhaps matching TRBD1 (5 bases). This CDR3 spans 15 amino acids. The germline V gene encodes CDR1 MNHEY and CDR2 SVGAGI. The CDR3 coding sequence is TGTGCCATCAGTGCCCGACAGATCCCGGGGTTGGAAGCTTTCTTT. It encodes CAISARQIPGLEAFF.

The CDR3 sequence is CASSSMTSGSGETQYF. DNA of the CDR3: TGTGCCAGCAGCTCGATGACTAGCGGGAGTGGAGAGACCCAGTACTTC. The chain couples TRBV5-4 to TRBJ2-5; TRBD2 matches 12 bases. With 3 bases clipped from V and 4 bases from J, the junction kept 7 bases outside the gene matches. Germline CDR1 reads SGHNT; CDR2 reads YYREEE (reference sequence). The CDR3 runs 16 residues.

Details on this clone: The sample carries other DNA sequences with the same CDR3. The chain carries TRBV2 and TRBJ2-7; D is unresolved. Germline-derived CDR1 and CDR2 are SNHLY and FYNNEI. This CDR3 has 11 residues. Between the trimmed V and J ends, which lost 4 bases and 1 base, there was a span of 2 bases. The CDR3 coding sequence is TGTGCCAGCAGTGTGTCCTACGAGCAGTACTTC. It encodes CASSVSYEQYF.

In its sample, this clone was seen once. The chain has TRBV19 and TRBJ1-5, with D tentatively TRBD1 (5 bases). CDR3 size: 17 residues. The germline CDR1 and CDR2 sequences are LNHDA and SQIVND (reference sequence). V dropped 3 bases and J dropped 5 bases, with 20 bases sitting between them. The chain's CDR3 is CASSIFGGRAFDQPQHF. CDR3 coding DNA: TGTGCCAGTAGTATTTTCGGCGGCAGGGCGTTTGATCAGCCCCAGCATTTT.

V is TRBV30 and J is TRBJ2-2; D assignment may be TRBD1 or TRBD2 (6 bases each). This CDR3 has 13 residues. V dropped 6 bases and J dropped 6 bases, with 14 bases sitting between them. The germline CDR1 and CDR2 sequences are GTSNPN and SVGIG (reference sequence). The CDR3 DNA reads as TGTGCCTGTCCGGGAAGGGGGGCCGGGGAGCTGTTTTTT. Its translation: CACPGRGAGELFF. Looking up the rest from reference TRBV30 and TRBJ2-2 gives the full variable domain: SQTIHQWPATLVQPVGSPLSLECTVEGTSNPNLYWYRQAAGRGLQLLFYSVGIGQISSEVPQNLSASRPQDRQFILSSKKLLLSDSGFYLCACPGRGAGELFFGEGSRLTVL.

The V gene is TRBV19, the J gene TRBJ2-1, with a weak D call TRBD1 (6 bases). V dropped 2 bases and J dropped 0 bases, with 17 bases sitting between them. Germline loops: CDR1 LNHDA, CDR2 SQIVND (reference sequence). The CDR3 consists of 18 residues. The CDR3 bases are TGTGCCAGTAGTATAAGTTATGGACAGCCCCTCTCCTACAATGAGCAGTTCTTC. The encoded protein is CASSISYGQPLSYNEQFF. The variable domain in full, with the rest retrieved from reference TRBV19 and TRBJ2-1, is DGGITQSPKYLFRKEGQNVTLSCEQNLNHDAMYWYRQDPGQGLRLIYYSQIVNDFQKGDIAEGYSVSREKKESFPLTVTSAQKNPTAFYLCASSISYGQPLSYNEQFFGPGTRLTVL.

This chain joins TRBV10-1 and TRBJ2-7, with no clear D. V lost 4 bases to trimming and J lost 2 bases, with 9 bases between them. Per the germline V gene, CDR1 is WNHNN and CDR2 is SYGVQD (reference sequence). The CDR3 has 13 amino acids. DNA for the CDR3: TGCGCCAGCAGTGCGTCCTCCACCTACGAGCAGTACTTC. Its translation: CASSASSTYEQYF.

This sequence joins TRBV7-6 and TRBJ2-1; 8 positions match TRBD2. The CDR3 totals 16 residues. Unmatched junction bases numbered 8, after V lost 2 bases and J lost 5 bases. CDR1 is SGHVS, CDR2 FNYEAQ, per germline. The CDR3 sequence is CASSLTTSGDHNEQFF. Here the CDR3 DNA reads TGTGCCAGCAGCTTAACAACTAGCGGAGACCACAATGAGCAGTTCTTC.